Included here is one T cell receptor (beta chain) sequence, with context. As yet, its antigen is unknown. Primers for the PCR totalled 60 Vbeta and 13 Jbeta. Repertoires were generated with immunoSEQ multiplex PCR, while TCRdb's copy carries only in-frame clones and drops some. The sample includes some 150,000 clones, around 79% of them seen just once. These data come from a study of cytomegalovirus exposure and HLA in healthy donors. Study results and limitations: One cluster of highly shared sequence variants probably arose as a sequencing artifact.

The CDR3 length is 15 residues. Per the germline V gene, CDR1 is MNHEY and CDR2 is SMNVEV (reference sequence). The V end lost 8 bases, the J end lost 0 bases, and 14 bases lay between the germline ends. What was sequenced was PBMCs. The clonotype comes from a human donor in good health. The rearrangement links TRBV27 to TRBJ2-1, with a tentative D call TRBD2 (5 bases). The CDR3 nucleotides are TGTGCCAGCCAAGAGCGGAGAAGCTCCTACAATGAGCAGTTCTTC. It translates to CASQERRSSYNEQFF.